The rows below give T cell receptor beta chains drawn from one sample of a study of blood T cell repertoires in COVID-19. The protocol was immunoSEQ multiplex PCR, while the TCRdb copy is restricted to in-frame clones and leaves out a portion. The sample shows under 200,000 clones, approximately 79% of them seen only once. Sequenced sample: PBMCs or T cells enriched from blood (not recorded which). The receptors were sampled from an older woman with acute COVID-19. CDR3s include the opening cysteine and the closing phenylalanine or tryptophan. Each record gives: CDR3 length, J gene, V gene, D gene, clone size, CDR3 DNA, CDR3 protein. A D gene is named only where the DNA matches it firmly. Rows may omit the clone size; those that give it use once, few, many or a size class.

14,TRBJ2-3,TRBV9,.,.,TGTGCCAGCAGCGTAGCTCTGGGCGGGGATACGCAGTATTTT,CASSVALGGDTQYF
14,TRBJ2-5,TRBV23-1,.,.,TGCGCCAGCAGTCCAGCGGAAGGTAAGGAGACCCAGTACTTC,CASSPAEGKETQYF
13,TRBJ1-4,TRBV7-2,.,.,TGTGCCAGCAGCTTCAGGGTTAGTGAAAAACTGTTTTTT,CASSFRVSEKLFF
16,TRBJ2-3,TRBV14,TRBD2,once,TGTGCCAGCAGCCACCAAGCCCCACAAGCGGGGGGCACGCAGTATTTT,CASSHQAPQAGGTQYF
16,TRBJ2-3,TRBV27,TRBD1,.,TGTGCCAGCAGTTTACGATGGGACAGTCGCACAGATACGCAGTATTTT,CASSLRWDSRTDTQYF
16,TRBJ2-5,TRBV5-1,TRBD1,.,TGCGCCAGCAGCCTTCGACCCGGGACAGGGGAAGAGACCCAGTACTTC,CASSLRPGTGEETQYF
14,TRBJ1-2,TRBV27,.,.,TGTGCCAGCAGTCCCCGTCAGACATTTGATGGCTACACCTTC,CASSPRQTFDGYTF
12,TRBJ2-1,TRBV24-1,.,.,TGTGCCACCACCGGCAGGGACAATGAGCAGTTCTTC,CATTGRDNEQFF
16,TRBJ1-3,TRBV3-1/TRBV3-2,.,once,TGTGCCAGCAGCCAAGTTAGGAGCTCGACTGGAAACACCATATATTTT,CASSQVRSSTGNTIYF
14,TRBJ1-1,TRBV7-9,.,.,TGTGCCAGCAGCTCCCAACTACCGGACACTGAAGCTTTCTTT,CASSSQLPDTEAFF
17,TRBJ1-6,TRBV21-1,.,.,TGTGCCAGCAGCAAAGTGCGGGGGTGGACACATAATTCACCCCTCCACTTT,CASSKVRGWTHNSPLHF
12,TRBJ2-7,TRBV12-3/TRBV12-4,.,.,TGTGCCAGCAGTTTCCTCAGTTACGAGCAGTACTTC,CASSFLSYEQYF
15,TRBJ1-4,TRBV28,.,.,TGTGCCAGCAGTTTTCGAGGGCAGGGAGGTGAAAAACTGTTTTTT,CASSFRGQGGEKLFF
19,TRBJ2-3,TRBV7-6,TRBD1,.,TGTGCCAGCAGCCGAGAGACGCGACAGGGACGGTTAAGGACAGATACGCAGTATTTT,CASSRETRQGRLRTDTQYF
15,TRBJ1-1,TRBV28,TRBD1,.,TGTGCCAGCAGTTTACTTGACAGGGAGAGCACTGAAGCTTTCTTT,CASSLLDRESTEAFF
14,TRBJ1-1,TRBV18,.,.,TGTGCCAGCTCACCTCCAGGGGCTAACACTGAAGCTTTCTTT,CASSPPGANTEAFF
15,TRBJ1-5,TRBV7-2,.,.,TGTGCCAGCAGCGTACAGCTAATTTCAAATCAGCCCCAGCATTTT,CASSVQLISNQPQHF
16,TRBJ2-5,TRBV18,TRBD2,.,TGTGCCAGCTCACTTCGACTAGCGGGGGGCGGAGAGACCCAGTACTTC,CASSLRLAGGGETQYF
14,TRBJ2-2,TRBV27,TRBD2,.,TGTGCCACCTGCTTAGCGGGGCACACCGGGGAGCTGTTTTTT,CATCLAGHTGELFF
15,TRBJ2-1,TRBV4-1,TRBD2,.,TGCGCCAGCAGCCAAATTAGCGGGAAGTACAATGAGCAGTTCTTC,CASSQISGKYNEQFF
21,TRBJ2-3,TRBV4-3,TRBD2,.,TGCGCCAGCAGCCAAGCGACAGGGATGGGACTAGCGGGGCTTTCCACAGATACGCAGTATTTT,CASSQATGMGLAGLSTDTQYF
15,TRBJ1-6,TRBV6-2/TRBV6-3,TRBD1,.,TGTGCCAGCAGTTACTCAGACAGGGCTAATTCACCCCTCCACTTT,CASSYSDRANSPLHF
13,TRBJ1-2,TRBV6-5,TRBD1,.,TGTGCCAGCAGTATACAGGGGGCTAGTGGCTACACCTTC,CASSIQGASGYTF
14,TRBJ2-7,TRBV5-1,TRBD1,.,TGCGCCAGCAGCTTGGTGGACAGGACCTACGAGCAGTACTTC,CASSLVDRTYEQYF
13,TRBJ1-5,TRBV24-1,.,few,TGTGCCACCCTAGCCGGGTCACATCAGCCCCAGCATTTT,CATLAGSHQPQHF
14,TRBJ2-5,TRBV13,.,.,TGTGCCAGCAGGATTGGGGGCCTCTCGAAGACCCAGTACTTC,CASRIGGLSKTQYF
16,TRBJ2-7,TRBV29-1,.,.,TGCAGCGTTTTCTCCAGCCCAGGACAGTTCTCCTACGAGCAGTACTTC,CSVFSSPGQFSYEQYF
15,TRBJ2-6,TRBV30,.,.,TGTGCCTGGAGTGTACGGTTCTCTGGGGCCAACGTCCTGACTTTC,CAWSVRFSGANVLTF
17,TRBJ2-2,TRBV21-1,.,once,TGTGCCAGCAGCAGGACTAGCGGGGGGCTGAACACCGGGGAGCTGTTTTTT,CASSRTSGGLNTGELFF
16,TRBJ2-4,TRBV7-7,TRBD2,.,TGTGCCAGCAGCCAGCGAGCGGGAAGGGTGGAGGGCATTCAGTACTTC,CASSQRAGRVEGIQYF
17,TRBJ1-1,TRBV7-2,TRBD1,once,TGTGCCAGCAGCTACTCCCCCGGGACAGGGTTGTTCCACGAGGCTTTCTTT,CASSYSPGTGLFHEAFF
14,TRBJ2-3,TRBV28,TRBD2,.,TGTGCCAGCAGTAGATCGGGGGGAGGAGATACGCAGTATTTT,CASSRSGGGDTQYF
16,TRBJ1-4,TRBV13,.,.,TGTGCCAGCAGCTTAGGCCAAGTTTCGACGGGGGAAAAACTGTTTTTT,CASSLGQVSTGEKLFF
11,TRBJ2-5,TRBV28,.,.,TGTGCCAGCAGTGCCAGAGAGACCCAGTACTTC,CASSARETQYF
12,TRBJ2-7,TRBV18,.,.,TGTGCCAGCTCAGATAGCTCCTACGAGCAGTACTTC,CASSDSSYEQYF